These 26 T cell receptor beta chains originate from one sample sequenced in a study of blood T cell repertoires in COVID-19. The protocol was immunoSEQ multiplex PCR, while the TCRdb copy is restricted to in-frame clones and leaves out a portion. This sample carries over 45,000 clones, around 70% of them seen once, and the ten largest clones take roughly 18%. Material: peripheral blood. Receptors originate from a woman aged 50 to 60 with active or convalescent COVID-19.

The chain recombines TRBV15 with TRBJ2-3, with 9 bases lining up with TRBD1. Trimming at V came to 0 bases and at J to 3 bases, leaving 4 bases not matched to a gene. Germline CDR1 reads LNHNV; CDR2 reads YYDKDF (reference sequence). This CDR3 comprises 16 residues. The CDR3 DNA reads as TGTGCCACCAGCAGAGATGTGGGACAGGGAACAGATACGCAGTATTTT. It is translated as CATSRDVGQGTDTQYF.

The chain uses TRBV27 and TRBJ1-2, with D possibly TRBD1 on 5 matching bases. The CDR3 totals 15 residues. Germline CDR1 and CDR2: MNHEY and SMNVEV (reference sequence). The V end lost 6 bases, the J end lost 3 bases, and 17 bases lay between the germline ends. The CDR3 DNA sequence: TGTGCCAGCAGGGGCCCAATACAGGATTACTATGGCTACACCTTC. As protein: CASRGPIQDYYGYTF.

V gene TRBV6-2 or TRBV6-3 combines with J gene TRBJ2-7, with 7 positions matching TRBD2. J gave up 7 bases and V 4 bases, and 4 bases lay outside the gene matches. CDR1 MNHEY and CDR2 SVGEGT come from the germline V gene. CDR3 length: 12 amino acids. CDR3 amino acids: CASSWQGGEQYF. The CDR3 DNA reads TGTGCCAGCAGTTGGCAGGGAGGGGAGCAGTACTTC.

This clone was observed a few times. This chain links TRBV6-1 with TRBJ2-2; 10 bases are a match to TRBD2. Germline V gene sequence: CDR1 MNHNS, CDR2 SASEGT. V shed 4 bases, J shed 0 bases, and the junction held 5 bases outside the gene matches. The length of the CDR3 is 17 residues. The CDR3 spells CASSGELAGSNTGELFF. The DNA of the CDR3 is TGTGCCAGCAGTGGGGAACTAGCGGGATCGAACACCGGGGAGCTGTTTTTT.

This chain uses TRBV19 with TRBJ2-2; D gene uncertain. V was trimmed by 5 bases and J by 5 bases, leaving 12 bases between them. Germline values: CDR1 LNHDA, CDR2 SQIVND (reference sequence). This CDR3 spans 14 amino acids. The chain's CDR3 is CASSARTMTGELFF. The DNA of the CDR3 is TGTGCCAGTAGTGCCCGTACTATGACCGGGGAGCTGTTTTTT. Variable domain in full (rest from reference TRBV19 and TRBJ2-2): DGGITQSPKYLFRKEGQNVTLSCEQNLNHDAMYWYRQDPGQGLRLIYYSQIVNDFQKGDIAEGYSVSREKKESFPLTVTSAQKNPTAFYLCASSARTMTGELFFGEGSRLTVL.

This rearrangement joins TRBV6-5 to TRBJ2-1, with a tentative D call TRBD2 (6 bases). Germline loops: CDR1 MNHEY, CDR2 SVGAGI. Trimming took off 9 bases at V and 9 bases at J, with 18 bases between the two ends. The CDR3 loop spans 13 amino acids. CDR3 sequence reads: CASTRREGGEQFF. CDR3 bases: TGTGCCAGTACCCGGAGGGAAGGCGGTGAGCAGTTCTTC.

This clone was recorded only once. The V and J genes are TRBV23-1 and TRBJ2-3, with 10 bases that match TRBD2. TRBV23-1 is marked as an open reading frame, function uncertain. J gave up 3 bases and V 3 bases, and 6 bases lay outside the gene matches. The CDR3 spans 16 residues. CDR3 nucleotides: TGCGCCAGCAGTCAGTCCAGCGGGAGGGCTACAGATACGCAGTATTTT. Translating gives CASSQSSGRATDTQYF.

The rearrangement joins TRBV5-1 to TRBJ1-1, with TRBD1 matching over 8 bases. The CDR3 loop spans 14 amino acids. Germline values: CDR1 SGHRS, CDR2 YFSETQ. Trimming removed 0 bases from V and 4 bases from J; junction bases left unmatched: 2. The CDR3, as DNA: TGCGCCAGCAGCTTGGTAACAGGGGGCACTGAAGCTTTCTTT. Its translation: CASSLVTGGTEAFF.

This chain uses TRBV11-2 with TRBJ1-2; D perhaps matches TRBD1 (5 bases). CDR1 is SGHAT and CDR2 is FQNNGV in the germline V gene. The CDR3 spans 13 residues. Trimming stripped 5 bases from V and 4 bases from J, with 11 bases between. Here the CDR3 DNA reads TGTGCCAGCAGCCCCGACAGCACCTATGGCTACACCTTC. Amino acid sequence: CASSPDSTYGYTF.

DNA of the CDR3: TGTGCCAGCGAGAGGGATCCCTATAGCAATCAGCCCCAGCATTTT. It translates to CASERDPYSNQPQHF. The V gene is TRBV6-5, the J gene TRBJ1-5; D is unresolved. CDR1 and CDR2 from the germline V gene are MNHEY and SVGAGI. CDR3 length: 15 residues. Trimming shortened V by 8 bases and J by 0 bases, and 14 bases separated the two germline ends.

The chain's CDR3 is CASSSTSGRDEQYF. CDR3 sequence (DNA): TGTGCCAGCAGTTCTACTAGCGGGAGAGACGAGCAGTACTTC. This sequence joins TRBV28 and TRBJ2-7; 11 bases match TRBD2. The length of the CDR3 is 14 residues. The V gene's germline CDR1 is MDHEN and CDR2 SYDVKM. J was trimmed by 5 bases and V by 4 bases; bases with no gene match: 4.

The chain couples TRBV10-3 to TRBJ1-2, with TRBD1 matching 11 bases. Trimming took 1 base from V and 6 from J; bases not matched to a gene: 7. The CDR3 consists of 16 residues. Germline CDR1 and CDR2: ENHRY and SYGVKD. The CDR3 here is CAISELGQGAKDGYTF. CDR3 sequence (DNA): TGTGCCATCAGTGAGTTAGGACAGGGGGCGAAAGATGGCTACACCTTC.

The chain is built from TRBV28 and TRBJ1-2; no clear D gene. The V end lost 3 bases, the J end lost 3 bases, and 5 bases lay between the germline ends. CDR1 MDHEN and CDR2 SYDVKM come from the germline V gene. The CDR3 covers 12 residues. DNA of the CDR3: TGTGCCAGCAGTTTGGGAGACTATGGCTACACCTTC. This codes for CASSLGDYGYTF.

This chain's CDR3 is CASSYSALAGGNNEQFF. CDR3 nucleotide sequence: TGTGCCAGCAGTTACTCGGCCTTAGCGGGAGGTAACAATGAGCAGTTCTTC. The J gene is TRBJ2-1, the V gene TRBV6-2 or TRBV6-3, with 10 bases matching TRBD2. This CDR3 spans 17 amino acids. Germline V gene lookup returns CDR1 MNHEY and CDR2 SVGEGT. V lost 0 bases, J lost 5 bases, and 7 bases stayed unmatched.

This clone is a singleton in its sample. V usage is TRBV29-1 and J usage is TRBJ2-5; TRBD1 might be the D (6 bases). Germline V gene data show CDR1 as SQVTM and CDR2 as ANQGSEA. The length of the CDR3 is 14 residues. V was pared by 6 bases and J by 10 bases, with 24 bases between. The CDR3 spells CSVRGGPTPKDQYF. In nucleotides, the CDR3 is TGCAGCGTGCGAGGGGGTCCCACCCCGAAGGACCAGTACTTC. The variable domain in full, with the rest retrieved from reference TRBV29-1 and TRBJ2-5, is SAVISQKPSRDICQRGTSLTIQCQVDSQVTMMFWYRQQPGQSLTLIATANQGSEATYESGFVIDKFPISRPNLTFSTLTVSNMSPEDSSIYLCSVRGGPTPKDQYFGPGTRLLVL.

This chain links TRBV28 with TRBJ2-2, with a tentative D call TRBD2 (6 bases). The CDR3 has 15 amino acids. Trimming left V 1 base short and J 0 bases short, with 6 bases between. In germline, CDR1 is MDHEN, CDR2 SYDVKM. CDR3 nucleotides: TGTGCCAGCAGTTTATCGGGGGCGAACACCGGGGAGCTGTTTTTT. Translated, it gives CASSLSGANTGELFF.

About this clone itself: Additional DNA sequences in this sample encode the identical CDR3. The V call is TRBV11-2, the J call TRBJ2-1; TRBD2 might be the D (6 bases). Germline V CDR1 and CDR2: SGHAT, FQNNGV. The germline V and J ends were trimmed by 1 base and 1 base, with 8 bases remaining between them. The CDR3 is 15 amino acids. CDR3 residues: CASSLVAGSYNEQFF. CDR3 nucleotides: TGTGCCAGCAGCTTAGTTGCGGGATCCTACAATGAGCAGTTCTTC.

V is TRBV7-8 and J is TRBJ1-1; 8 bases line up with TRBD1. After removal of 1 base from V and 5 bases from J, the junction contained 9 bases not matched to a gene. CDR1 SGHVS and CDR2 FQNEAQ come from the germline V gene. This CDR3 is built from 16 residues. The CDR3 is CASSLDWTGRNTEAFF. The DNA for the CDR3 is TGTGCCAGCAGCTTAGACTGGACAGGGCGAAATACTGAAGCTTTCTTT.

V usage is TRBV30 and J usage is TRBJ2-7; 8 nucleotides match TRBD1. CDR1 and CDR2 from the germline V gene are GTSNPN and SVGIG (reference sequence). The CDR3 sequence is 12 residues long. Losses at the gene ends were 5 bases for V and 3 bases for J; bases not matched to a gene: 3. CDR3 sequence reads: CAWAGQGYEQYF. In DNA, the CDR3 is TGTGCCTGGGCCGGACAGGGCTACGAGCAGTACTTC. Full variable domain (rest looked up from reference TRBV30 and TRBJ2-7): SQTIHQWPATLVQPVGSPLSLECTVEGTSNPNLYWYRQAAGRGLQLLFYSVGIGQISSEVPQNLSASRPQDRQFILSSKKLLLSDSGFYLCAWAGQGYEQYFGPGTRLTVT.

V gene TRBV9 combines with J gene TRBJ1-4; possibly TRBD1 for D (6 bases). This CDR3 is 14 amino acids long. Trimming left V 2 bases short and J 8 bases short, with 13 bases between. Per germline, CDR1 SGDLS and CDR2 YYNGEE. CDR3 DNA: TGTGCCAGCAGCGTCGCAGGGGTTGGGGAAAAACTGTTTTTT. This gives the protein CASSVAGVGEKLFF.

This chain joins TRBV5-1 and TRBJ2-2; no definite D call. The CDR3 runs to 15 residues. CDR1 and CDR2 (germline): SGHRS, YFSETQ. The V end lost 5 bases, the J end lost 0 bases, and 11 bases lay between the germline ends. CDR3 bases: TGCGCCAGCAGTGCTGCGCGCGCGAACACCGGGGAGCTGTTTTTT. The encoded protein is CASSAARANTGELFF.

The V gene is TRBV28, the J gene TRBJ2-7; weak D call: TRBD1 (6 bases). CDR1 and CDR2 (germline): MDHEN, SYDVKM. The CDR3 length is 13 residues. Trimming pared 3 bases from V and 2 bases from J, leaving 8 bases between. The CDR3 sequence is CASSLPGAYEQYF. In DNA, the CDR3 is TGTGCCAGCAGTTTGCCAGGGGCCTACGAGCAGTACTTC.

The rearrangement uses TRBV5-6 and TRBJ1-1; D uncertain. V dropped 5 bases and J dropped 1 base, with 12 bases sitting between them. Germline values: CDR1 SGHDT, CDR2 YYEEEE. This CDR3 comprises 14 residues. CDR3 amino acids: CASSVPRGNTEAFF. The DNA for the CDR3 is TGTGCCAGCAGTGTTCCCCGGGGGAACACTGAAGCTTTCTTT.

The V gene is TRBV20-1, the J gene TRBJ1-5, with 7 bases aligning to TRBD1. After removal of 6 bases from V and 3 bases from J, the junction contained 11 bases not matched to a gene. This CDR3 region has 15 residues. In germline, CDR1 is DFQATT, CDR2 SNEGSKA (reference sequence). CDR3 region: CSASRGGNDNQPQHF. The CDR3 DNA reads TGCAGTGCAAGTAGAGGGGGCAATGACAATCAGCCCCAGCATTTT.

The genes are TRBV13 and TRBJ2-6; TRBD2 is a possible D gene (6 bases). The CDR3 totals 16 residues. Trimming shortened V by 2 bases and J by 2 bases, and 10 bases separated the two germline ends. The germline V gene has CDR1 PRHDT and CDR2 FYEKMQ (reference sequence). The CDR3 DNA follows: TGTGCCAGCAGCTTATGGGCGGGGACTGGGGCCAACGTCCTGACTTTC. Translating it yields CASSLWAGTGANVLTF.

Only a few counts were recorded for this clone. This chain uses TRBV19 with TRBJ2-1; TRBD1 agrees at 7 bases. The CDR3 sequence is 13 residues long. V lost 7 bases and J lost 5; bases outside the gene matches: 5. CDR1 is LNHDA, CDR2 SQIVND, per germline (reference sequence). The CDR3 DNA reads TGTGCCAGTAACCCCACAGGGGACAATGAGCAGTTCTTC. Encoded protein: CASNPTGDNEQFF. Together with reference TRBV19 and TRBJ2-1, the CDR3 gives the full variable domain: DGGITQSPKYLFRKEGQNVTLSCEQNLNHDAMYWYRQDPGQGLRLIYYSQIVNDFQKGDIAEGYSVSREKKESFPLTVTSAQKNPTAFYLCASNPTGDNEQFFGPGTRLTVL.